This T cell receptor (beta chain) came from a study of T-cell reconstitution after alpha-beta-depleted transplantation in children. V dropped 5 bases and J dropped 5 bases, with 15 bases sitting between them. Germline CDR1 is SGHTA and CDR2 is FQGNSA. The CDR3 sequence is 14 residues long. General study results and limits: Some patients owed their high day-60 TCRbeta diversity to surviving recipient T cells and thymic progenitors. Reported findings indicate that, about two months after transplant, alpha-beta T cells came from several hundred expanded clones, which were derived from non-depleted graft cells. At the one-year point after transplant, T-cell counts and TCRbeta diversity were found to come mostly from T cells that had been newly produced.

This clonotype has a count of ten or more. Its antigen is currently unknown. Unique molecular identifiers were incorporated into the prepared TCRbeta library. One entry per CDR3 protein results from TCRdb running MiXCR on the PCR reads. The profile shows roughly 52,000 distinct CDR3 sequences, 5.5% to 7.5% of them singletons. The sample was PBMCs, mostly from graft donor cells, taken 60 days after TCRalphabeta/CD19-depleted stem cell transplant. The chain couples TRBV7-2 to TRBJ2-5; D is uncertain. The sequence was collected from a female patient aged 2-15 years who had a stem cell transplant for aplastic anemia, so the T cells may come from the graft donor. CDR3 in DNA: TGTGCCAGCAGCCTCCGGGCCATTTGGGAGACCCAGTACTTC. It is translated as CASSLRAIWETQYF.